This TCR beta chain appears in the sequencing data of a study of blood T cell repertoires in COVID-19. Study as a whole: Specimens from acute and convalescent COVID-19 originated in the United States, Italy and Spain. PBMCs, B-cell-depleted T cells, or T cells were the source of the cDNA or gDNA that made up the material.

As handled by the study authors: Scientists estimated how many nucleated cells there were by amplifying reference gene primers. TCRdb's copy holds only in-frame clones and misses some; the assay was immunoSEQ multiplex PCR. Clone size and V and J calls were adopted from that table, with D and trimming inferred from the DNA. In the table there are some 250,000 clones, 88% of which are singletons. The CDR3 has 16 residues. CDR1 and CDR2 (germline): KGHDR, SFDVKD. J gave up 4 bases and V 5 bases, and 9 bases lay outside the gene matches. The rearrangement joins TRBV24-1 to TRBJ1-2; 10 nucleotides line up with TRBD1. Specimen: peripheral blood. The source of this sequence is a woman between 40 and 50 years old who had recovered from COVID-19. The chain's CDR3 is CATSGPTGGEGYGYTF. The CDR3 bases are TGTGCCACCAGTGGTCCGACAGGGGGCGAGGGCTATGGCTACACCTTC.